This T cell receptor (beta chain) was observed in a study of cytomegalovirus exposure and HLA in healthy donors. About this clone itself: Its antigen is unidentified.

Germline V gives CDR1 MGHRA, CDR2 YSYEKL. The CDR3 sequence is 15 residues long. After removal of 3 bases from V and 5 bases from J, the junction contained 5 bases not matched to a gene. Primers for the PCR totalled 60 Vbeta and 13 Jbeta. Generated by immunoSEQ multiplex PCR, the TCRdb table keeps only in-frame clones and is missing some. The sample lists nearly 110,000 clones; 73% were seen once. General study points: Sequencing probably produced one cluster of sequence variants that were highly shared.

The receptor's source is a man aged 30 to 39 in good health and CMV-seronegative. The sequenced material came from PBMCs. The chain couples TRBV4-1 to TRBJ2-7; 12 bases map to TRBD1. DNA for the CDR3: TGCGCCAGCAGCCATTCCGGGACAGGGGGCGACGAGCAGTACTTC. This sequence encodes CASSHSGTGGDEQYF.